This TCR beta chain was sequenced in a study of T cell repertoires in cytomegalovirus infection (dated by TCRdb to the late 2010s). At the level of the whole study: The peptide stimulations were aimed at well-studied HLA-B-restricted epitopes as well as recently identified HLA-C-restricted CMV epitopes, whose presentation resists viral immunomodulation. Donor HLA type was relevant to the analysis, because carriage of CMV infection together with the matching HLA type was indicated by public TCR beta signatures. The paper as a whole reports these results and caveats: The ex vivo response was dominated by HLA-C-restricted CMV-specific TCR beta clonotypes, which also provided the single most frequent clonotype in two of eight donors. Cumulative frequency of public TCR beta family members discriminated carriers of CMV infection plus the relevant HLA type in this cohort and an independent approximately 370-donor cohort.

Based on the germline V gene (reference sequence), the CDR1 and CDR2 sequences are LNHDA and SQIVND. V lost 4 bases and J lost 0 bases; the stretch between them is 10 bases long. The cysteine opens and the phenylalanine closes a CDR3 of 15 amino acids. Kept here is only the CDR3 DNA, which spans 45 bases and is read in frame from base 1. This sample's treatment or condition label indicates: in vitro stimulation with specific CMV peptide epitopes to enrich CMV-specific T cells. On this clonotype itself: No antigen is known for it. It has no much larger one-base neighbor in the sample; base qualities were not kept.

Sequenced on an Illumina HiSeq 1500. TCRdb cleaned the public reads at Q25 with fastp, built clones with MiXCR and kept in-frame beta chains. Rows with a matching CDR3 protein are joined into one entry that keeps the most common DNA and genes. Within this sample are tens of thousands of distinct CDR3 sequences, with 20% to 25% of them counted one time only. Of the sample, approximately 61% falls within the top ten clones. The V and J segments used are TRBV19 and TRBJ2-1, with TRBD2 as a weak D call on 5 bases. The sequence was collected from a human donor in good health (CMV status not recorded). Some clones in this sample may be carry-over from other donors' samples. The material was CD8+ T cells from cultured PBMCs, obtained from culture after CMV antigen stimulation. The CDR3 here reads CASSTSGSSYNEQFF. The nucleotides are TGTGCCAGTAGTACCAGTGGGAGCTCCTACAATGAGCAGTTCTTC. Reference TRBV19 and TRBJ2-1 proteins supply the regions before and after the CDR3; the full variable domain is: DGGITQSPKYLFRKEGQNVTLSCEQNLNHDAMYWYRQDPGQGLRLIYYSQIVNDFQKGDIAEGYSVSREKKESFPLTVTSAQKNPTAFYLCASSTSGSSYNEQFFGPGTRLTVL.